A selection of T cell receptor beta chains follows, all from one sample in a study of T cells in Graves' hyperthyroidism and ophthalmopathy. TCRdb passed the multiplex PCR reads through MiXCR, listing each CDR3 protein once. The repertoire includes about 360,000 distinct CDR3 sequences, less than 15% of them detected once, and 9.2% sits in the top ten. The sample consisted of blood. The source is a woman between 18 and 30 years old with Graves' hyperthyroidism. The CDR3 runs from the conserved cysteine through the conserved F or W. A D gene is named only where the DNA matches it firmly. Clone size is stated in some rows and not others, as once, few, many or a class when expanded.

V: TRBV20-1; D: TRBD1; length: 12; size: many; J: TRBJ1-2; CDR3: CSTTEGARGYTF; DNA: TGCAGTACCACCGAGGGGGCGCGGGGCTACACCTTC
V: TRBV5-5; D: NA; length: 14; size: many; J: TRBJ1-4; CDR3: CASSLRRQNEKLFF; DNA: TGTGCCAGCAGCTTGAGACGTCAGAATGAAAAACTGTTTTTT
V: TRBV7-2; D: TRBD1; length: 14; size: NA; J: TRBJ2-5; CDR3: CASSPGQAGETQYF; DNA: TGTGCCAGCAGCCCGGGACAGGCCGGGGAGACCCAGTACTTC
V: TRBV24-1; D: TRBD2; length: 21; size: NA; J: TRBJ2-2; CDR3: CATSDSRLAGGPGLNTGELFF; DNA: TGTGCCACCAGTGATTCTCGACTAGCGGGGGGGCCGGGATTAAATACCGGGGAGCTGTTTTTT
V: TRBV27; D: NA; length: 13; size: few; J: TRBJ2-1; CDR3: CASSSPPGNERFF; DNA: TGTGCCAGCAGTTCGCCCCCAGGCAATGAGCGGTTCTTC
V: TRBV28; D: NA; length: 16; size: many; J: TRBJ1-5; CDR3: CASSFLGGKDVRPQHF; DNA: TGTGCCAGCAGTTTTCTGGGAGGGAAAGACGTTCGGCCCCAGCATTTT
V: TRBV6-1; D: NA; length: 13; size: few; J: TRBJ1-3; CDR3: CASSTVSRDTIYF; DNA: TGTGCCAGCAGCACTGTCTCCAGGGACACCATATATTTT
V: TRBV7-8; D: NA; length: 14; size: few; J: TRBJ1-4; CDR3: CASSWAGFNEKLFF; DNA: TGTGCCAGCAGCTGGGCCGGTTTTAATGAAAAACTGTTTTTT
V: TRBV3-1; D: NA; length: 17; size: NA; J: TRBJ2-6; CDR3: CASSQVVPGAGANVLTF; DNA: TGTGCCAGCAGCCAAGTGGTTCCAGGGGCTGGGGCCAACGTCCTGACTTTC
V: TRBV4-1; D: NA; length: 13; size: NA; J: TRBJ2-2; CDR3: CASSPQGPGELFF; DNA: TGCGCCAGCAGCCCCCAGGGGCCCGGGGAGCTGTTTTTT
V: TRBV3-1; D: NA; length: 17; size: NA; J: TRBJ2-3; CDR3: CASSQEAGLPNTDTQYF; DNA: TGTGCCAGCAGCCAAGAGGCGGGACTTCCGAACACAGATACGCAGTATTTT
V: TRBV29-1; D: TRBD2; length: 14; size: many; J: TRBJ2-7; CDR3: CSVAPPAGPYEQYF; DNA: TGCAGCGTTGCACCCCCAGCGGGACCCTACGAGCAGTACTTC
V: TRBV2; D: NA; length: 16; size: many; J: TRBJ1-2; CDR3: CASSGYLRGADYGYTF; DNA: TGTGCCAGCAGCGGGTATCTTCGGGGTGCCGACTATGGCTACACCTTC
V: TRBV29-1; D: TRBD1; length: 15; size: many; J: TRBJ2-3; CDR3: CSVGKQGADTDTQYF; DNA: TGCAGCGTTGGGAAGCAGGGGGCCGACACAGATACGCAGTATTTT
V: TRBV3-1; D: TRBD2; length: 18; size: few; J: TRBJ2-5; CDR3: CASSRQTGLAGGQETQYF; DNA: TGTGCCAGCAGCCGGCAAACCGGACTAGCGGGGGGGCAAGAGACCCAGTACTTC
V: TRBV20-1; D: NA; length: 12; size: NA; J: TRBJ2-5; CDR3: CSATQDHETQYF; DNA: TGCAGTGCAACGCAAGACCACGAGACCCAGTACTTC
V: TRBV4-3; D: TRBD2; length: 17; size: NA; J: TRBJ2-7; CDR3: CASSQGSGASGAPKQYF; DNA: TGCGCCAGCAGCCAAGGGTCAGGGGCTAGCGGGGCCCCAAAGCAGTACTTC
V: TRBV29-1; D: TRBD2; length: 15; size: NA; J: TRBJ2-1; CDR3: CSVEGPGGRYNEQFF; DNA: TGCAGCGTTGAAGGACCGGGCGGGAGGTACAATGAGCAGTTCTTC
V: TRBV2; D: NA; length: 15; size: many; J: TRBJ1-5; CDR3: CASSEGDRRNQPQHF; DNA: TGTGCCAGCAGTGAAGGCGACAGGCGCAATCAGCCCCAGCATTTT
V: TRBV6-6; D: TRBD2; length: 17; size: NA; J: TRBJ2-2; CDR3: CASSYSGLAANTGELFF; DNA: TGTGCCAGCAGTTACTCCGGACTAGCGGCAAACACCGGGGAGCTGTTTTTT
V: TRBV2; D: TRBD1; length: 18; size: many; J: TRBJ2-7; CDR3: CASSEAGGQGVKTYEQYF; DNA: TGTGCCAGCAGTGAAGCTGGTGGACAGGGGGTCAAAACCTACGAGCAGTACTTC
V: TRBV18; D: NA; length: 15; size: many; J: TRBJ2-7; CDR3: CASSPGQGGASEQYF; DNA: TGTGCCAGCTCACCCGGACAGGGAGGGGCCTCCGAGCAGTACTTC
V: TRBV9; D: NA; length: 14; size: few; J: TRBJ2-2; CDR3: CASNGGGQAGELFF; DNA: TGTGCCAGCAACGGTGGAGGTCAGGCCGGGGAGCTGTTTTTT
V: TRBV20-1; D: NA; length: 16; size: many; J: TRBJ2-1; CDR3: CSALPTSFSSYNEQFF; DNA: TGCAGTGCTTTACCGACTAGTTTTAGCTCCTACAATGAGCAGTTCTTC
V: TRBV2; D: NA; length: 14; size: many; J: TRBJ2-2; CDR3: CASSATSQTGELFF; DNA: TGTGCCAGCAGCGCTACTAGCCAGACCGGGGAGCTGTTTTTT
V: TRBV19; D: NA; length: 14; size: few; J: TRBJ1-1; CDR3: CATSRKGRNTEAFF; DNA: TGTGCCACCTCGAGAAAGGGACGGAACACTGAAGCTTTCTTT
V: TRBV20-1; D: NA; length: 12; size: few; J: TRBJ1-5; CDR3: CSATRVGGPQHF; DNA: TGCAGTGCCACAAGGGTCGGGGGGCCCCAGCATTTT
V: TRBV6-1; D: NA; length: 14; size: many; J: TRBJ2-1; CDR3: CASSYHGRSIEQFF; DNA: TGTGCCAGCAGTTATCACGGGAGATCAATCGAGCAGTTCTTC
V: TRBV5-1; D: TRBD1; length: 15; size: many; J: TRBJ1-2; CDR3: CASSIGQDSNYGYTF; DNA: TGCGCCAGCAGCATCGGACAGGACTCTAACTATGGCTACACCTTC
V: TRBV6-6; D: NA; length: 13; size: many; J: TRBJ2-5; CDR3: CASSYDVQETQYF; DNA: TGTGCCAGCAGTTACGACGTTCAAGAGACCCAGTACTTC
V: TRBV20-1; D: NA; length: 13; size: NA; J: TRBJ2-7; CDR3: CSQAAQSSYEQYF; DNA: TGCAGCCAAGCAGCACAGAGCTCCTACGAGCAGTACTTC
V: TRBV7-2; D: TRBD2; length: 16; size: NA; J: TRBJ2-1; CDR3: CASSLERESSYNEQFF; DNA: TGTGCCAGCAGCTTAGAGCGGGAGAGCTCCTACAATGAGCAGTTCTTC
V: TRBV6-1; D: TRBD1; length: 15; size: many; J: TRBJ1-4; CDR3: CASSPWDRGNEKLFF; DNA: TGTGCCAGCAGCCCCTGGGACAGGGGTAATGAAAAACTGTTTTTT
V: TRBV6-1; D: NA; length: 12; size: few; J: TRBJ2-7; CDR3: CASRKNTYEQYF; DNA: TGTGCCAGCAGAAAAAATACCTACGAGCAGTACTTC
V: TRBV6-1; D: TRBD1; length: 16; size: many; J: TRBJ2-7; CDR3: CASSEIAGTGPYEQYF; DNA: TGTGCCAGCAGTGAAATCGCCGGGACAGGTCCCTACGAGCAGTACTTC
V: TRBV18; D: NA; length: 14; size: many; J: TRBJ2-1; CDR3: CASSPPPGFSEQFF; DNA: TGTGCCAGCTCACCACCTCCAGGATTTAGCGAGCAGTTCTTC